These T cell receptor beta chains were read from a single sample in a study of T cell responses to AZD1222 COVID-19 vaccine. The assay was immunoSEQ multiplex PCR, and TCRdb's table has in-frame clones only and misses some. The sample carries 120,000 to 150,000 clones, approximately 86% recorded once. The sample here was peripheral blood, taken 28 days after the second AZD1222 dose. These receptors were taken from an adult who received the AZD1222 COVID-19 vaccine. The CDR3 runs from the conserved cysteine through the conserved F or W. Fields, in order: V gene, D gene, clone size, J gene, CDR3 DNA, CDR3 protein. A D gene is named only where the DNA matches it firmly. Some rows mark clone size as missing; the rest say once, few, many or name a class of expanded clone.

TRBV11-2,NA,NA,TRBJ1-1,TGTGCCAGCAGCTTAGAGGGGACAAGACTAACCGACACTGAAGCTTTCTTT,CASSLEGTRLTDTEAFF
TRBV9,NA,NA,TRBJ2-7,TGTGCCAGCAGCGTAAGTCCAACAGGGATAAGCTCCTACGAGCAGTACTTC,CASSVSPTGISSYEQYF
TRBV2,NA,NA,TRBJ1-5,TGTGCCAGCAGTGAAAGGCAGGCTGGCGGGCCCCAGCATTTT,CASSERQAGGPQHF
TRBV24-1,TRBD2,once,TRBJ2-1,TGTGCCACCAGTGGGGGCGGGAGTTCCTACAATGAGCAGTTCTTC,CATSGGGSSYNEQFF
TRBV18,NA,NA,TRBJ1-1,TGTGCCAGCTCCCCCCGAGTCGGCCAGGTCCACACTGAAGCTTTCTTT,CASSPRVGQVHTEAFF
TRBV5-1,NA,NA,TRBJ2-2,TGCGCCAGCAGCTTGGGTTGGGGGGACCGCACCGGGGAGCTGTTTTTT,CASSLGWGDRTGELFF
TRBV5-1,TRBD2,NA,TRBJ2-7,TGCGCCAGCAGCTTGGCGGGGGGGGGAAGCTCCTACGAGCAGTACTTC,CASSLAGGGSSYEQYF
TRBV3-1/TRBV3-2,NA,NA,TRBJ2-5,TGTGCCAGCAGTCAGAAGGCCGGGGGAGAGACCCAGTACTTC,CASSQKAGGETQYF
TRBV5-8,NA,NA,TRBJ1-5,TGTGCCAGCAGCTTTCCGGGTAGCAATCAGCCCCAGCATTTT,CASSFPGSNQPQHF
TRBV15,NA,few,TRBJ1-5,TGTGCCACCAGCAGAGAGGTAGAGCCCCAGCATTTT,CATSREVEPQHF
TRBV20-1,NA,NA,TRBJ2-1,TGCAGTGCTAGTGTCCCGGGACCTGTCTCCTACAATGAGCAGTTCTTC,CSASVPGPVSYNEQFF
TRBV2,TRBD1,few,TRBJ1-2,TGTGCCAGCAGTGGGACAGGTGTAGGCTATGGCTACACCTTC,CASSGTGVGYGYTF
TRBV9,TRBD2,NA,TRBJ2-7,TGTGCCAGCAGCGTAGTGGCGGGGGTCGAGCAGTACTTC,CASSVVAGVEQYF
TRBV9,TRBD1,once,TRBJ1-2,TGTGCCAGCAGCGCCTGGGACAGGGTAGGAGGCTACACCTTC,CASSAWDRVGGYTF
TRBV12-3/TRBV12-4,NA,NA,TRBJ2-1,TGTGCCAGCAGCTTGACAGGAGGCCCGTTCTTC,CASSLTGGPFF
TRBV2,NA,NA,TRBJ2-1,TGTGCCAGCAGCGTATCTGGGGTTAATGAGCAGTTCTTC,CASSVSGVNEQFF
TRBV10-3,NA,few,TRBJ1-2,TGTGCCATCAGTGAGTGGAAGGGAGAAGATGGCTACACCTTC,CAISEWKGEDGYTF
TRBV7-9,TRBD2,NA,TRBJ2-1,TGTGCCAGCAGCTCTTTAGCGGGAGCGATCAATGAGCAGTTCTTC,CASSSLAGAINEQFF
TRBV6-1,NA,NA,TRBJ1-2,TGTGCCAGCAGTGAAGCTAGAAGTTCGGATGGCTACACCTTC,CASSEARSSDGYTF
TRBV7-9,NA,NA,TRBJ1-2,TGTGCCAGCAGCTCGGGAGGGTTTGGGTATGGCTACACCTTC,CASSSGGFGYGYTF
TRBV6-2/TRBV6-3,NA,NA,TRBJ1-2,TGTGCCAGCAGTTACTACAAAGGTGGCTACACCTTC,CASSYYKGGYTF